This TCR beta chain was identified in a study of CD8 T cells in Susac syndrome. The CDR3 extends over 15 amino acids. The germline gives CDR1 SQVTM, CDR2 ANQGSEA. Unmatched junction bases numbered 6, after V lost 6 bases and J lost 0 bases. Random hexamers primed reverse transcription of about 0.5 to 1 ug RNA. TCRdb reprocessed the immunoSEQ multiplex PCR reads via MiXCR and lists one record per CDR3 protein. The sample lists 150,000 to 180,000 distinct CDR3 sequences, roughly 96% occurring once. The receptor was isolated from a human donor with Susac syndrome. This chain links TRBV29-1 with TRBJ1-2; 11 bases agree with TRBD1. The specimen was CD4+ T cells from PBMCs. As DNA, the CDR3 is TGCAGCGTCGTCCCGGGACAGGGGGCTAACTATGGCTACACCTTC. This encodes CSVVPGQGANYGYTF. Using reference TRBV29-1 and TRBJ1-2 for the parts outside the CDR3, the full variable domain is SAVISQKPSRDICQRGTSLTIQCQVDSQVTMMFWYRQQPGQSLTLIATANQGSEATYESGFVIDKFPISRPNLTFSTLTVSNMSPEDSSIYLCSVVPGQGANYGYTFGSGTRLTVV.